A single sample gave rise to the 32 T cell receptor beta chains below, sequenced in a study of OX40 agonist ivuxolimab in advanced cancers. Sequenced by immunoSEQ multiplex PCR; TCRdb stores in-frame clones only, minus some. The sample has tens of thousands of clones; around nine tenths are singletons. The sample consisted of CD4+ or CD8+ T cells sorted from blood, taken in a trial of the OX40 agonist ivuxolimab. All receptors come from an adult with an advanced solid tumor such as melanoma, head and neck, liver or kidney cancer.

This rearrangement joins TRBV4-1 to TRBJ1-1; no firm D call. Per the germline V gene, CDR1 is MGHRA and CDR2 is YSYEKL. The CDR3 loop spans 14 amino acids. Between the trimmed V and J ends, which lost 8 bases and 2 bases, there was a span of 15 bases. For the CDR3, the DNA is TGCGCCAGCGCCCGCATATCTACCAACACTGAAGCTTTCTTT. It encodes CASARISTNTEAFF.

CDR3 amino acids: CASSEIDRGGNQPQHF. The CDR3 bases are TGTGCCAGCAGTGAAATAGACAGGGGAGGCAATCAGCCCCAGCATTTT. The chain couples TRBV2 to TRBJ1-5; 8 bases agree with TRBD1. The CDR3 has 16 amino acids. Germline V gives CDR1 SNHLY, CDR2 FYNNEI. V shed 2 bases, J shed 2 bases, and the junction held 5 bases outside the gene matches.

This rearrangement joins TRBV19 to TRBJ2-1, with TRBD2 as a possible D gene (5 bases). CDR1 and CDR2 (germline): LNHDA, SQIVND (reference sequence). Between the trimmed V and J ends, which lost 3 bases and 3 bases, there was a span of 12 bases. This CDR3 is 15 amino acids long. The CDR3 loop is CASSIFSGFYNEQFF. DNA of the CDR3: TGTGCCAGTAGTATTTTCTCGGGGTTCTACAATGAGCAGTTCTTC.

The chain is built from TRBV5-1 and TRBJ2-2, with 11 nucleotides matching TRBD1. Germline V gene lookup returns CDR1 SGHRS and CDR2 YFSETQ. The V segment lost 4 bases and the J segment 4 bases; nucleotides outside the gene matches: 3. This CDR3 comprises 15 residues. CDR3 coding DNA: TGCGCCAGCAGCCCTGGGACAGGGGGCACCGGGGAGCTGTTTTTT. Translated: CASSPGTGGTGELFF.

This clone has just one count. The V gene is TRBV28, the J gene TRBJ1-1; tentatively, D is TRBD1 (5 bases). The CDR3 has 13 amino acids. Trimming left V 4 bases short and J 9 bases short, with 15 bases between. Germline loops: CDR1 MDHEN, CDR2 SYDVKM. Here the CDR3 DNA reads TGTGCCAGCAGTTCGGGTTTGGGGCGGCAAGCTTTCTTT. This encodes CASSSGLGRQAFF.

The chain recombines TRBV5-1 with TRBJ2-5, with no clear D. With 3 bases removed from V and 4 bases from J, the gap between germline ends came to 7 bases. There are 12 residues in the CDR3. Germline V gives CDR1 SGHRS, CDR2 YFSETQ. The CDR3 DNA follows: TGCGCCAGCAGCTCACTCGGAGAGACCCAGTACTTC. Translated: CASSSLGETQYF.

This sequence joins TRBV7-3 and TRBJ2-1; 8 bases align to TRBD2. Trimming at V came to 5 bases and at J to 3 bases, leaving 9 bases not matched to a gene. Germline CDR1 SGHTA, CDR2 FQGTGA. This CDR3 is built from 16 residues. CDR3: CASSPLSGSGYNEQFF. The CDR3 region has the DNA TGTGCCAGCAGCCCTTTAAGCGGGAGTGGCTACAATGAGCAGTTCTTC.

This clone has only one observation. The CDR3 nucleotides are TGCAGCGTTGGCGAGCTAGCGGGAGTCTATTATCGGCAGTACTTC. This sequence encodes CSVGELAGVYYRQYF. The V and J genes are TRBV29-1 and TRBJ2-7; 10 nucleotides line up with TRBD2. The CDR3 covers 15 residues. J gave up 9 bases and V 4 bases, and 15 bases lay outside the gene matches. Germline V lookup: CDR1 SQVTM, CDR2 ANQGSEA.

The chain is built from TRBV9 and TRBJ1-5; maybe TRBD1 (6 bases). CDR1 is SGDLS, CDR2 YYNGEE, per germline. V shed 3 bases and J shed 6 bases, with 13 bases lying between them. The length of the CDR3 is 14 residues. The CDR3 protein is CASSEGGAAQPQHF. CDR3 DNA sequence: TGTGCCAGCAGCGAGGGGGGAGCGGCTCAGCCCCAGCATTTT.

V gene TRBV6-5 combines with J gene TRBJ2-5; 11 nucleotides match TRBD2. The CDR3 is 15 amino acids. The germline V gene encodes CDR1 MNHEY and CDR2 SVGAGI. J was trimmed by 1 base and V by 5 bases; bases with no gene match: 3. The CDR3: CASSTGTSGQETQYF. DNA of the CDR3: TGTGCCAGCAGTACCGGGACTAGCGGCCAAGAGACCCAGTACTTC.

This chain uses TRBV5-1 with TRBJ2-5, with 9 bases fitting TRBD1. From germline, CDR1 is SGHRS and CDR2 YFSETQ. The junction had 6 bases not matched to a gene; V was cut back by 2 bases and J by 1 base. The CDR3 runs to 16 residues. The CDR3 DNA follows: TGCGCCAGCAGCTTCCGACAGGGGGAGGCCCAAGAGACCCAGTACTTC. Amino acids: CASSFRQGEAQETQYF.

In DNA, the CDR3 is TGTGCCAGCTCACAAACTAGCGGGACTTTCACAGATACGCAGTATTTT. Protein sequence: CASSQTSGTFTDTQYF. The chain couples TRBV18 to TRBJ2-3; 10 positions agree with TRBD2. CDR1 and CDR2 (germline): KGHSH, LQKENI. V was clipped by 4 bases and J by 2 bases; unmatched bases: 6. The CDR3 is 16 amino acids.

The chain is built from TRBV2 and TRBJ2-3, with 7 bases matching TRBD1. Trimming removed 6 bases from V and 0 bases from J; junction bases left unmatched: 9. The CDR3 contains 16 residues. CDR1 and CDR2 (germline): SNHLY, FYNNEI. CDR3 loop: CASRPLPGQSTDTQYF. Written as DNA, the CDR3 is TGTGCCAGCAGGCCCCTTCCGGGACAGAGCACAGATACGCAGTATTTT.

CDR3 protein: CASSLRVDTQYF. In DNA form, the CDR3 reads TGTGCCAGCAGCTTAAGGGTAGATACGCAGTATTTT. The chain joins TRBV7-2 to TRBJ2-3, with unresolved D. Germline loops: CDR1 SGHTA, CDR2 FQGNSA. This CDR3 spans 12 amino acids. V was cut by 2 bases and J by 5 bases, with 5 bases left in between.

This chain connects TRBV6-6 to TRBJ1-6; D is ambiguous. V was clipped by 2 bases and J by 6 bases, with 2 bases between them. This CDR3 has 12 residues. CDR1 and CDR2 (germline): MNHNY, SVGAGI (reference sequence). CDR3 protein: CASSYVNSPLHF. The CDR3, as DNA: TGTGCCAGCAGTTACGTTAATTCACCCCTCCACTTT.

This clone has just one count. The DNA for the CDR3 is TGTGCCAGCAGTGAACAGGTTGAGCAGTTCTTC. This gives the protein CASSEQVEQFF. J is TRBJ2-1 and V is TRBV2; no clear D gene. CDR1 is SNHLY and CDR2 is FYNNEI in the germline V gene. The V end lost 2 bases, the J end lost 9 bases, and 5 bases lay between the germline ends. CDR3 length equals 11 residues.

The chain employs TRBV5-1 and TRBJ2-7; 9 bases agree with TRBD2. After removal of 7 bases from V and 0 bases from J, the junction contained 5 bases not matched to a gene. This CDR3 spans 14 amino acids. The germline V gene encodes CDR1 SGHRS and CDR2 YFSETQ. The CDR3 DNA sequence: TGCGCCAGCCGACTAGCGGCAAACTCCTACGAGCAGTACTTC. It translates to CASRLAANSYEQYF.

This clone was counted once. The genes are TRBV28 and TRBJ2-5; 7 nucleotides align to TRBD1. The J call is uncertain, as TRBJ2-7 better fits the DNA end. Germline loops: CDR1 MDHEN, CDR2 SYDVKM. The CDR3 has 15 residues. CDR3 in amino acids: CASSRPRDRSYEQYF. CDR3 DNA: TGTGCCAGCAGTCGACCCCGGGACAGATCCTACGAGCAGTACTTC.

The V and J genes are TRBV5-1 and TRBJ2-1; no firm D call. The CDR3 has 13 amino acids. Trimming pared 3 bases from V and 2 bases from J, leaving 6 bases between. Germline lookup yields CDR1 SGHRS and CDR2 YFSETQ. For the CDR3, the DNA is TGCGCCAGCAGCTGGCGAACCTACAATGAGCAGTTCTTC. It specifies CASSWRTYNEQFF.

The rearrangement uses TRBV5-4 and TRBJ1-1; D is unclear. CDR1 and CDR2 (germline): SGHNT, YYREEE (reference sequence). The CDR3 contains 13 residues. Between the trimmed V and J ends, which lost 5 bases and 0 bases, there was a span of 8 bases. The CDR3, as DNA: TGTGCCAGCAGGCCGGGCCTGAACACTGAAGCTTTCTTT. Amino acid sequence: CASRPGLNTEAFF.

The chain couples TRBV6-8 to TRBJ2-7; the D gene is possibly TRBD2 (5 bases). The CDR3 length is 14 residues. Trimming took off 2 bases at V and 1 base at J, with 9 bases between the two ends. Per germline, CDR1 MNHGY and CDR2 SAAAGT. CDR3 in DNA: TGTGCCAGCAGTTACATGGACTCTTCCTACGAGCAGTACTTC. Translation gives CASSYMDSSYEQYF.

The chain joins TRBV7-9 to TRBJ1-1; a weak D match, TRBD1 (6 bases). The CDR3 spans 17 residues. Germline CDR1 is SEHNR and CDR2 is FQNEAQ (reference sequence). V shed 4 bases and J shed 1 base, with 19 bases lying between them. The CDR3 sequence is CASSSPDRNLGNTEAFF. As DNA, the CDR3 is TGTGCCAGCAGCTCGCCCGACAGGAACTTGGGGAACACTGAAGCTTTCTTT.

This clone appeared a single time. V and J are TRBV28 and TRBJ1-5, with D unresolved. This CDR3 is built from 13 residues. The V end was cut by 8 bases, the J end by 4 bases, with 12 bases between. From germline, CDR1 is MDHEN and CDR2 SYDVKM. CDR3 in amino acids: CASLPDPNQPQHF. The DNA for the CDR3 is TGTGCCAGCCTGCCAGACCCAAATCAGCCCCAGCATTTT. The complete variable domain, with remaining parts taken from reference TRBV28 and TRBJ1-5, reads DVKVTQSSRYLVKRTGEKVFLECVQDMDHENMFWYRQDPGLGLRLIYFSYDVKMKEKGDIPEGYSVSREKKERFSLILESASTNQTSMYLCASLPDPNQPQHFGDGTRLSIL.

The chain joins TRBV28 to TRBJ1-2; D ambiguous. The CDR3 length is 13 residues. CDR1 and CDR2 from the germline V gene are MDHEN and SYDVKM. Trimming pared 6 bases from V and 3 bases from J, leaving 11 bases between. CDR3 protein: CASRSSRYYGYTF. CDR3 DNA sequence: TGTGCCAGCAGGAGTTCCCGGTACTATGGCTACACCTTC.

The CDR3 protein is CAWSEQGVSGYTF. As DNA, the CDR3 is TGTGCCTGGAGTGAACAGGGGGTGAGTGGCTACACCTTC. The chain links TRBV30 to TRBJ1-2, with TRBD1 identical over 8 bases. Trimming cost V 1 base and J 7 bases; bases outside gene matches: 5. CDR1 GTSNPN and CDR2 SVGIG come from the germline V gene (reference sequence). The CDR3 runs to 13 residues.

This clone occurred once. The rearrangement links TRBV27 to TRBJ1-1; the D gene is possibly TRBD1 (5 bases). Looked up from germline, CDR1 is MNHEY and CDR2 is SMNVEV (reference sequence). Trimming took off 3 bases at V and 3 bases at J, with 8 bases between the two ends. CDR3 length: 13 amino acids. The chain's CDR3 is CASSLQGDTEAFF. CDR3 nucleotide sequence: TGTGCCAGCAGTTTGCAGGGTGACACTGAAGCTTTCTTT.

CDR3: CATSREPGQGRGANVLTF. Written as DNA, the CDR3 is TGTGCCACCAGCAGAGAACCGGGACAGGGTAGGGGGGCCAACGTCCTGACTTTC. The rearrangement links TRBV15 to TRBJ2-6; TRBD1 matches at 9 bases. The ends lost 0 bases at V and 4 bases at J; junction bases unmatched: 7. Per the germline V gene, CDR1 is LNHNV and CDR2 is YYDKDF (reference sequence). CDR3 length: 18 amino acids. Full variable domain (missing parts from reference TRBV15 and TRBJ2-6): DAMVIQNPRYQVTQFGKPVTLSCSQTLNHNVMYWYQQKSSQAPKLLFHYYDKDFNNEADTPDNFQSRRPNTSFCFLDIRSPGLGDTAMYLCATSREPGQGRGANVLTFGAGSRLTVL.

The V and J genes are TRBV5-1 and TRBJ2-4; D is perhaps TRBD1 (5 bases). Between the trimmed V and J ends, which lost 0 bases and 4 bases, there was a span of 5 bases. Germline V gene sequence: CDR1 SGHRS, CDR2 YFSETQ. The CDR3 length is 13 residues. CDR3 nucleotides: TGCGCCAGCAGCTTGGGACAGAAAAACATTCAGTACTTC. It specifies CASSLGQKNIQYF. The full variable domain, its missing parts supplied by reference TRBV5-1 and TRBJ2-4, is KAGVTQTPRYLIKTRGQQVTLSCSPISGHRSVSWYQQTPGQGLQFLFEYFSETQRNKGNFPGRFSGRQFSNSRSEMNVSTLELGDSALYLCASSLGQKNIQYFGAGTRLSVL.

The rearrangement links TRBV11-2 to TRBJ2-2; 8 positions match TRBD2. The germline V gene has CDR1 SGHAT and CDR2 FQNNGV. Unmatched junction bases numbered 13, after V lost 6 bases and J lost 4 bases. The length of the CDR3 is 17 residues. The CDR3 loop is CASRRPGGALATGELFF. DNA of the CDR3: TGTGCCAGCAGAAGGCCCGGGGGGGCATTAGCCACCGGGGAGCTGTTTTTT.

The genes are TRBV28 and TRBJ2-1; 10 bases are shared with TRBD2. The ends lost 7 bases at V and 3 bases at J; junction bases unmatched: 9. Germline CDR1 and CDR2: MDHEN and SYDVKM. This CDR3 is 16 amino acids long. This chain's CDR3 is CASISLAGDLYNEQFF. The CDR3 nucleotides are TGTGCCAGCATTTCCCTAGCGGGAGACCTCTACAATGAGCAGTTCTTC.

V is TRBV19 and J is TRBJ2-1; D might be TRBD2 (6 bases). Germline CDR1 and CDR2: LNHDA and SQIVND (reference sequence). Trimming stripped 7 bases from V and 6 bases from J, with 16 bases between. There are 14 residues in the CDR3. CDR3 nucleotide sequence: TGTGCCAGTAAACCCCGCCACGGGGGCAATGAGCAGTTCTTC. Encoded protein: CASKPRHGGNEQFF.

The genes are TRBV14 and TRBJ1-4; D not certain. V was cut by 0 bases and J by 5 bases, with 10 bases left in between. Germline CDR1 reads SGHDN; CDR2 reads FVKESK. CDR3 size: 15 residues. The CDR3 DNA reads TGTGCCAGCAGCCAAGAAAGAGGGATGAATGAAAAACTGTTTTTT. Amino acid sequence: CASSQERGMNEKLFF. The entire variable domain, with the rest obtained from reference TRBV14 and TRBJ1-4, is as follows: EAGVTQFPSHSVIEKGQTVTLRCDPISGHDNLYWYRRVMGKEIKFLLHFVKESKQDESGMPNNRFLAERTGGTYSTLKVQPAELEDSGVYFCASSQERGMNEKLFFGSGTQLSVL.